These 2 T cell receptor beta chains originate from one sample sequenced in a study of T cell responses to AZD1222 COVID-19 vaccine. Measured with immunoSEQ multiplex PCR; TCRdb has only the in-frame clones, and not every one. The sample yields about 48,000 clones, 65% to 90% seen once. Sequencing used peripheral blood, obtained 28 days after the second AZD1222 dose. Receptors originate from an adult who received the AZD1222 COVID-19 vaccine.

The chain is built from TRBV10-1 and TRBJ2-3, with 11 bases lining up with TRBD2. J gave up 4 bases and V 2 bases, and 2 bases lay outside the gene matches. The CDR3 consists of 15 residues. Germline assignment: CDR1 WNHNN and CDR2 SYGVQD (reference sequence). The CDR3 DNA reads TGCGCCAGCAGTGAGACTAGCGGGAGCGCAGATACGCAGTATTTT. Translating gives CASSETSGSADTQYF.

The genes are TRBV3-1 (or the pseudogene TRBV3-2) and TRBJ1-2; tentatively, D is TRBD1 (5 bases). CDR1 and CDR2 from the germline V gene are LGHDT and YNNKEL (reference sequence). The germline V and J ends were trimmed by 4 bases and 4 bases, with 16 bases remaining between them. The length of the CDR3 is 15 residues. CDR3 sequence reads: CASSLRDGGLYGYTF. In DNA form, the CDR3 reads TGTGCCAGCAGCCTGCGGGACGGCGGCCTCTATGGCTACACCTTC.